Following are 24 T cell receptor beta chains from one sample sequenced in a study of blood T cells in healthy people across ages. A second PCR of roughly 6 to 12 cycles used a sample-barcoded 5' primer and a J-beta primer mix. TCRdb used MiXCR to reprocess the 5' RACE reads, holding one entry per CDR3 protein. The table shows around 1,000,000 distinct CDR3 sequences, with roughly a quarter occurring only once. The sample also formed part of further work on T cells of mothers and their children.

The sequenced material came from blood. The receptor set was obtained from a girl aged 2-10 years in good health.

The chain has TRBV11-2 and TRBJ2-7; 14 nucleotides align to TRBD2. The V gene end was trimmed by 9 bases and the J gene end by 5 bases; junction bases not matched to a gene: 3. CDR1 and CDR2 (germline): SGHAT, FQNNGV. There are 13 residues in the CDR3. The CDR3 coding sequence is TGTGCCAGTCGGACTAGCGGGGGGAACGAGCAGTACTTC. This translates into CASRTSGGNEQYF.

The DNA for the CDR3 is TGTGCCACCAGTGATTCCCTGGAAGACCCTTATGGCTACACCTTC. It translates to CATSDSLEDPYGYTF. The V and J genes are TRBV24-1 and TRBJ1-2; no definite D call. V was pared by 2 bases and J by 5 bases, with 14 bases between. The CDR3 runs to 15 residues. Germline CDR1 KGHDR, CDR2 SFDVKD.

The rearrangement uses TRBV14 and TRBJ2-5; 12 positions match TRBD2. The closer fit of TRBJ2-7 to the DNA end suggests the J call may be wrong. Germline lookup yields CDR1 SGHDN and CDR2 FVKESK. The CDR3 is made up of 17 amino acids. The CDR3 protein is CASSQVFGLAGSYEQYF. Here the CDR3 DNA reads TGTGCCAGCAGCCAAGTGTTCGGACTAGCGGGGAGTTACGAGCAGTACTTC.

This CDR3 is CASSPSLMGDRGYTF. CDR3 sequence (DNA): TGTGCCAGCAGTCCCTCGCTGATGGGGGATCGTGGCTACACCTTC. The chain links TRBV27 to TRBJ1-2; D perhaps matches TRBD1 (5 bases). The CDR3 runs 15 residues. Trimming removed 5 bases from V and 7 bases from J, with 20 bases in between. CDR1 MNHEY and CDR2 SMNVEV come from the germline V gene (reference sequence).

This clonotype showed up just a few times. The rearrangement uses TRBV9 and TRBJ2-1; D call uncertain. The CDR3 spans 13 residues. Germline V CDR1 and CDR2: SGDLS, YYNGEE. The V end lost 0 bases, the J end lost 4 bases, and 5 bases lay between the germline ends. The CDR3 region has the DNA TGTGCCAGCAGCGTAGGGGTTTACAATGAGCAGTTCTTC. Protein: CASSVGVYNEQFF. Full variable domain (rest looked up from reference TRBV9 and TRBJ2-1): DSGVTQTPKHLITATGQRVTLRCSPRSGDLSVYWYQQSLDQGLQFLIQYYNGEERAKGNILERFSAQQFPDLHSELNLSSLELGDSALYFCASSVGVYNEQFFGPGTRLTVL.

The rearrangement links TRBV9 to TRBJ2-7; D possibly corresponds to TRBD1 (5 bases). The CDR3 covers 14 residues. Looked up from germline, CDR1 is SGDLS and CDR2 is YYNGEE. V lost 1 base to trimming and J lost 2 bases, with 10 bases between them. For the CDR3, the DNA is TGTGCCAGCAGCGTATCAGGGCTGGCCTACGAGCAGTACTTC. It is translated as CASSVSGLAYEQYF.

J is TRBJ1-2 and V is TRBV29-1, with a tentative D call TRBD1 (5 bases). CDR1 is SQVTM and CDR2 is ANQGSEA in the germline V gene. This CDR3 spans 14 amino acids. The V gene lost 0 bases and the J gene lost 3 bases, with 11 bases spanning the gap. This chain's CDR3 is CSVEDLAGHYGYTF. The CDR3 nucleotides read TGCAGCGTTGAAGATTTAGCAGGGCACTATGGCTACACCTTC.

This clonotype was detected a few times. The V and J genes are TRBV3-1 and TRBJ2-7; unclear D gene. The V end was cut by 7 bases, the J end by 7 bases, with 14 bases between. The CDR3 is 12 amino acids. Germline CDR1 LGHDT, CDR2 YNNKEL (reference sequence). The CDR3 region has the DNA TGTGCCAGCACCCGGCTGGGTACGGAGCAGTACTTC. Amino acids: CASTRLGTEQYF.

V usage is TRBV10-3 and J usage is TRBJ2-5; weak D call: TRBD2 (5 bases). The germline V and J ends were trimmed by 0 bases and 11 bases, with 10 bases remaining between them. The CDR3 extends over 12 amino acids. Per germline, CDR1 ENHRY and CDR2 SYGVKD. CDR3 sequence (DNA): TGTGCCATCAGTGAGTCCGAGGGTGTACAGTACTTC. Encoded protein: CAISESEGVQYF.

The chain uses TRBV7-8 and TRBJ2-1; D may match TRBD1 or TRBD2 (7 bases each). The J call is uncertain, as TRBJ2-7 better fits the DNA end. The CDR3 consists of 15 residues. Germline V gene data show CDR1 as SGHVS and CDR2 as FQNEAQ. In DNA, the CDR3 is TGTGCCAGCAGCTTAGGACAGGGCTCGGGGGGCGAGCAGTACTTC. It codes for CASSLGQGSGGEQYF.

The chain is built from TRBV18 and TRBJ1-3; D unclear. Trimming removed 4 bases from V and 2 bases from J, with 9 bases in between. CDR1 and CDR2 from the germline V gene are KGHSH and LQKENI. CDR3 length: 14 amino acids. The CDR3 DNA reads as TGTGCCAGCTCACGGCGGCAGACTGGAAACACCATATATTTT. Its protein is CASSRRQTGNTIYF.

With regard to this clonotype: The germline gene is not matched at one end of the junction; a read error may be the cause. This rearrangement joins TRBV7-7 to TRBJ2-2; D call uncertain. Germline lookup yields CDR1 SSHAT and CDR2 FNYEAQ (reference sequence). This CDR3 is 13 amino acids long. CDR3 sequence reads: CASSPVRSGELFF. CDR3 bases: TGTGCTAGCAGCCCTGTAAGGTCCGGGGAGCTGTTTTTT.

The chain uses TRBV9 and TRBJ2-1; the match to TRBD2 covers 10 bases. The CDR3 is made up of 15 amino acids. Per the germline V gene, CDR1 is SGDLS and CDR2 is YYNGEE. The V segment lost 3 bases and the J segment 5 bases; nucleotides outside the gene matches: 5. The CDR3 spells CASSGSGGADNEQFF. CDR3 in DNA: TGTGCCAGCAGCGGAAGCGGGGGGGCTGACAATGAGCAGTTCTTC. Together with reference TRBV9 and TRBJ2-1, the CDR3 gives the full variable domain: DSGVTQTPKHLITATGQRVTLRCSPRSGDLSVYWYQQSLDQGLQFLIQYYNGEERAKGNILERFSAQQFPDLHSELNLSSLELGDSALYFCASSGSGGADNEQFFGPGTRLTVL.

In this sample, this clonotype turned up a few times. This sequence joins TRBV9 and TRBJ2-7; D possibly corresponds to TRBD2 (5 bases). The germline V gene encodes CDR1 SGDLS and CDR2 YYNGEE. The V and J ends lost 3 bases and 9 bases respectively, with 13 bases between them. The CDR3 totals 12 residues. CDR3 DNA: TGTGCCAGCAGCGGCGCGGGCTTGGGGCAGTACTTC. Translating it yields CASSGAGLGQYF.

This chain connects TRBV7-8 to TRBJ2-1; 9 nucleotides agree with TRBD2. The CDR3 runs 19 residues. Trimming removed 1 base from V and 7 bases from J; junction bases left unmatched: 17. The germline V gene encodes CDR1 SGHVS and CDR2 FQNEAQ. The CDR3 DNA reads as TGTGCCAGCAGCTTAGAAGTTGGTAGCGGGAGAATCCAAGGGAATGAGCAGTTCTTC. The encoded protein is CASSLEVGSGRIQGNEQFF.

This clonotype has a handful of counts. The final CDR3 position lacks the conserved phenylalanine or tryptophan, pointing to a likely read error. The gene calls are TRBV5-1 and TRBJ2-7; TRBD2 matches 9 bases. Unmatched junction bases numbered 7, after V lost 3 bases and J lost 0 bases. The CDR3 length is 16 residues. Germline V lookup: CDR1 SGHRS, CDR2 YFSETQ. CDR3 protein: CASSWTVAGDSYEQYC. The CDR3 DNA reads TGCGCCAGCAGCTGGACCGTAGCGGGAGACTCCTACGAGCAGTACTGC.

The chain has TRBV5-1 and TRBJ2-2; unclear D gene. CDR3 length: 15 residues. With 4 bases removed from V and 5 bases from J, the gap between germline ends came to 15 bases. Germline CDR1 SGHRS, CDR2 YFSETQ. The CDR3 loop reads CASSRQPTSTGELFF. DNA of the CDR3: TGCGCCAGCAGCCGTCAACCAACGTCTACCGGGGAGCTGTTTTTT.

CDR3 DNA: TGTGCCAGCAGCGTATTATCTGGGGAGACCCAGTACTTC. It codes for CASSVLSGETQYF. The chain has TRBV9 and TRBJ2-5; D remains unclear. Between the trimmed V and J ends, which lost 1 base and 5 bases, there was a span of 9 bases. Germline V CDR1 and CDR2: SGDLS, YYNGEE. This CDR3 region has 13 residues.

As for this clonotype: The junction does not match germline at one end; this may be a read error. This rearrangement joins TRBV7-7 to TRBJ2-5; no clear D. CDR1 is SSHAT, CDR2 FNYEAQ, per germline (reference sequence). This CDR3 comprises 15 residues. The CDR3 protein is CASSLDGRNQETQYF. CDR3 DNA: TGTGCTAGCAGCTTAGACGGACGCAACCAAGAGACCCAGTACTTC.

This clonotype was recorded only once. V gene TRBV24-1 combines with J gene TRBJ2-1; D ambiguous. From germline, CDR1 is KGHDR and CDR2 SFDVKD. This CDR3 is 15 amino acids long. The germline V and J ends were trimmed by 9 bases and 7 bases, with 21 bases remaining between them. The CDR3 region has the DNA TGTGCCACCCGAGGCGCATTGGAAGGTTGGAATGAGCAGTTCTTC. It is translated as CATRGALEGWNEQFF.

This clonotype was seen many times. The junction differs from germline at one of its ends, possibly a read error. The CDR3 DNA reads TGTGCCAGCAGCTTAGGACTAGCGGCGAACACCGGGGAGCTGTTTTTT. Encoded protein: CASSLGLAANTGELFF. This chain joins TRBV5-1 and TRBJ2-2, with 10 bases aligning to TRBD2. This CDR3 region has 16 residues. Per germline, CDR1 SGHRS and CDR2 YFSETQ.

This clonotype was observed a few times. V usage is TRBV6-2 or TRBV6-3 and J usage is TRBJ2-2; 8 bases map to TRBD1. The CDR3 loop spans 18 amino acids. Germline-derived CDR1 and CDR2 are MNHEY and SVGEGT. J was trimmed by 6 bases and V by 6 bases; bases with no gene match: 18. The CDR3 DNA reads as TGTGCCAGCAGCCGTCTGGACAGGGTGGACCGAGAATCCGGGGAGCTGTTTTTT. Its translation is CASSRLDRVDRESGELFF.

This chain connects TRBV5-5 to TRBJ2-7; no clear D. Germline CDR1 reads SGHKS; CDR2 reads YYEKEE (reference sequence). The CDR3 is 17 residues long. V lost 0 bases, J lost 5 bases, and 21 bases lay in between. The CDR3 DNA reads as TGTGCCAGCAGCTTGGAGGGCGTGTCAGGAATAACCCACGAGCAGTACTTC. It encodes CASSLEGVSGITHEQYF. Full variable domain (missing parts from reference TRBV5-5 and TRBJ2-7): DAGVTQSPTHLIKTRGQQVTLRCSPISGHKSVSWYQQVLGQGPQFIFQYYEKEERGRGNFPDRFSARQFPNYSSELNVNALLLGDSALYLCASSLEGVSGITHEQYFGPGTRLTVT.

The chain is built from TRBV5-1 and TRBJ2-2, with D hard to call. CDR1 is SGHRS, CDR2 YFSETQ, per germline. This CDR3 contains 15 residues. V was cut by 4 bases and J by 3 bases, with 13 bases left in between. CDR3 sequence: CASSPPGSDTGELFF. Here the CDR3 DNA reads TGCGCCAGCAGCCCCCCAGGTTCCGACACCGGGGAGCTGTTTTTT.